Following are 6 T cell receptor beta chains from one sample sequenced in a study of molecular identifiers for immune sequencing clone quantification. A single record per CDR3 protein comes from TCRdb applying MiXCR to the PCR reads. This sample carries about 320,000 distinct CDR3 sequences, over 20% of them seen once, and the ten largest clones take 0.7% to 0.9%. The sequenced sample was naive CD8+ T cells from blood, with Jurkat cell RNA spiked in. As for subset: FACS-sorted CD8+CD4-CCR7+CD45RA+ naive T cells. Every receptor here comes from a human donor in good health. Some libraries in this study had Jurkat cell RNA spiked in.

The sample holds many counts of this clonotype. The chain carries TRBV12-5 and TRBJ2-5; D gene uncertain. The CDR3 loop spans 13 amino acids. From germline, CDR1 is LGHNT and CDR2 FRNRAP. V was shortened by 1 base and J by 2 bases, with 5 bases between the two germline ends. The CDR3 sequence is CASGLDGQETQYF. The CDR3 DNA is TGTGCTAGTGGTTTGGATGGACAAGAGACCCAGTACTTC.

The rearrangement joins TRBV27 to TRBJ2-3; D may be TRBD1 (6 bases). Trimming removed 2 bases from V and 0 bases from J, with 9 bases in between. Germline CDR1 and CDR2: MNHEY and SMNVEV (reference sequence). The CDR3 spans 15 residues. CDR3 in amino acids: CASSLMDSSTDTQYF. In DNA, the CDR3 is TGTGCCAGCAGTTTAATGGACAGTAGCACAGATACGCAGTATTTT.

This clonotype was observed at least ten times. The rearrangement joins TRBV5-5 to TRBJ2-7, with TRBD1 as a possible D gene (5 bases). The V end lost 0 bases, the J end lost 5 bases, and 12 bases lay between the germline ends. There are 14 residues in the CDR3. From germline, CDR1 is SGHKS and CDR2 YYEKEE (reference sequence). DNA of the CDR3: TGTGCCAGCAGCTTGGACAGGCCACTAAACGAGCAGTACTTC. Residues: CASSLDRPLNEQYF.

Note on this clonotype: A much larger clone lies one base from this, so it may be a read error. This chain links TRBV20-1 with TRBJ2-3; D is perhaps TRBD2 (5 bases). The CDR3 has 13 amino acids. Germline CDR1 DFQATT, CDR2 SNEGSKA (reference sequence). CDR3 protein: CSANLASTDAQYF. The DNA for the CDR3 is TGCAGTGCTAACCTAGCATCAACAGATGCGCAGTATTTT.

This clonotype was recorded many times. The gene calls are TRBV12-5 and TRBJ2-3; D is ambiguous. The CDR3 contains 15 residues. Germline-derived CDR1 and CDR2 are LGHNT and FRNRAP. V was cut by 0 bases and J by 0 bases, with 7 bases left in between. The CDR3 bases are TGTGCTAGTGGTTTGGTACTGGGAAGCACAGATACGCAGTATTTT. Its translation is CASGLVLGSTDTQYF.

Of note for this clonotype: A much larger clone lies a single base off, so this may be a read error. The gene calls are TRBV28 and TRBJ1-1; D gene ambiguous. The CDR3 has 13 residues. Per germline, CDR1 MDHEN and CDR2 SYDVKM. The CDR3 nucleotides are TGTGCCAGCAGTTTCTACACGAACACTGAAGCTTCCTTT. It specifies CASSFYTNTEASF.